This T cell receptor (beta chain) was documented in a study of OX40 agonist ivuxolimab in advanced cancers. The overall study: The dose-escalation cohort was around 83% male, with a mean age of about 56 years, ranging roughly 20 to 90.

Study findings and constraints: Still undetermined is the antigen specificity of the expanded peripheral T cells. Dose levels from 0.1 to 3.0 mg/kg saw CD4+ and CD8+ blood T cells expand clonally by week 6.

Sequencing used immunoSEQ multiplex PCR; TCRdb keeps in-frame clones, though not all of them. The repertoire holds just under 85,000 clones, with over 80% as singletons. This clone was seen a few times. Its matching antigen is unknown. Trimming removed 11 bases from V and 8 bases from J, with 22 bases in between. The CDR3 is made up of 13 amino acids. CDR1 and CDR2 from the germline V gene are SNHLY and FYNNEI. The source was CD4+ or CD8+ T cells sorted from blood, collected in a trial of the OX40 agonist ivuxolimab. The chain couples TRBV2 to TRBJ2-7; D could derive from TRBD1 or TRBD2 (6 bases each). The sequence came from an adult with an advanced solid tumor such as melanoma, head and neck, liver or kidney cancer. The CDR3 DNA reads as TGTGCCTCTCAAACCGGGGGCCCCCTAAAGCAGTACTTC. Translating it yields CASQTGGPLKQYF.